This TCR beta chain was sequenced for a study of identical twins (dated by TCRdb to between 2015 and 2016). Regarding the research as a whole: To test whether fetal clonotypes persist, the study used deep sequencing on TCR alpha and beta repertoires from monozygotic twins, unrelated adults of various ages, and cord blood. To rule out contamination, the twin experiments were replicated at different times with different library preparation protocols. The investigation overall reported the following: Zero-insertion analyses could be partly confounded by invariant T cells such as MAIT and iNKT, although diverse VJ usage argued against such confounding for most clonotypes. In beta out-of-frame sequences, excess twin sharing was weaker, because having fewer shared sequences lowered the signal-to-noise ratio. Recombination models systematically underestimated out-of-frame TCR alpha sharing in monozygotic twins but agreed with sharing between unrelated individuals. Because the same donors could not be followed over many years, the conclusions depended on cross-sectional statistical analysis. Out-of-frame TCR alpha sequences shared between twins showed an excess of low generation-probability sequences compared with coincidental sharing between unrelated individuals. Abundant cord blood beta clonotypes had fewer insertions, young adult naive repertoires showed a similar but weaker trend, and memory repertoires showed no such trend.

CDR1 SNHLY and CDR2 FYNNEI are derived from the germline V gene. V sheds 6 bases and J sheds 5 bases, leaving 11 bases between their ends. Its CDR3 holds 13 amino acids, cysteine through phenylalanine. Left in the record is the CDR3 DNA by itself, 39 bases read in frame from the first base. Every donor was a healthy Caucasian. The twin cohort comprised three pairs of female monozygotic twins, all aged roughly 18 to 29 years. CD4+ and CD8+ T cell populations were isolated with positive isolation kits from Invitrogen. The method behind the library was 5' RACE. The run used an Illumina HiSeq 2000. Template switching introduced a universal primer binding site; the final cDNA contained a unique molecular identifier, enabling accurate counting of TCR cDNA molecules. Specific primers in the conserved constant-segment region were used to synthesize first-strand cDNA for TCR alpha and beta chains. Each cDNA library was double barcoded, with a SMART-Mk sample barcode plus Illumina barcodes, to control for contamination. TruSeq adapter sequences, together with Illumina sample barcodes, were added in two successive PCR steps. Sequencing of the TCR alpha and beta cDNA libraries was done on the Illumina HiSeq platform using custom primers. The paper's processing steps were these. MiGEC processed the raw reads to extract unique molecular identifiers, while MiXCR was used to determine the CDR3 positions. For each individual, recombination models were inferred using an EM algorithm with the repgenHMM and IGoR tools. Shared clonotype analysis was performed with the tcR package in R, normalizing sharing by the product of cloneset sizes. Out-of-frame nonproductive sequences were analyzed to study raw recombination free of thymic and clonal selection effects. TCRdb took the public reads, trimmed them with fastp at Q25, ran MiXCR for clone calling and kept in-frame beta chains. Under each unique CDR3 protein, matching rows form one entry showing the most common genes and DNA. For this entry, the V and J calls and clone size follow TCRdb and not the study's own pipeline. Counted in this sample were hundreds of thousands of distinct CDR3 sequences; less than 25% of them appeared once. Approximately 2.9% of the sample is taken by the ten largest.

This clonotype has more than one count but fewer than ten. The target of this receptor is not known. Base qualities are not recorded, but no much larger clone differs from it by a single base. Another study also made use of these data, one on T cells expressing NK-cell markers. The second study's authors report: In sorted CD3+CD56+NKG2C+, CD3+CD56+NKG2C- and CD3+CD56-NKG2C+ T-cell subsets from 7 to 9 donors, TCR beta-chain repertoires were profiled. Of the eight sequenced donors, seven were found to be HCMV-seropositive and one was found to be HCMV-seronegative. To restrict sorting to alphabetaTCR-expressing T cells, an anti-gammadeltaTCR antibody was added in several experiments. In roughly 6 donors, the dominant CD3+CD56+NKG2C+ clonotypes were among the top 10 CD8+ clonotypes and accounted for roughly 1.0-8% of CD8+ T cells. Those dominant clonotypes were again the most abundant among CD3+CD56-NKG2C+ cells in a handful of donors, at roughly 25-60.1%. Whether the expanded NKG2C-expressing T cell clones were specific for HCMV antigens remained unclear. The study sequenced eight donors, all healthy volunteers chosen at random: three men and five women. To determine HCMV serostatus, a commercial ELISA kit was used to detect HCMV-specific IgG in serum. Reads were demultiplexed and grouped by UMI with MIGEC, and clonotypes were assembled and quantified with MiTCR. To exclude erroneous sequences, any TCR cDNA sequence not supported by at least two reads was discarded. The tcR package was used for downstream repertoire analysis, with clonotypes matched between fractions based on CDR3 nucleotide sequence plus V segment. VDJmatch was used to annotate antigen specificity against VDJdb, with one amino acid substitution in CDR3 allowed.

This TCR came from a woman under 30 in good health. In this chain, TRBV2 is recombined with TRBJ1-5; 5 matching bases give a weak D call of TRBD1. Sequences were obtained from CD4+ T cells sorted from blood. The DNA reads as follows: TGTGCCAGCAGGGGGACGATCTATCAGCCCCAGCATTTT. This encodes CASRGTIYQPQHF.